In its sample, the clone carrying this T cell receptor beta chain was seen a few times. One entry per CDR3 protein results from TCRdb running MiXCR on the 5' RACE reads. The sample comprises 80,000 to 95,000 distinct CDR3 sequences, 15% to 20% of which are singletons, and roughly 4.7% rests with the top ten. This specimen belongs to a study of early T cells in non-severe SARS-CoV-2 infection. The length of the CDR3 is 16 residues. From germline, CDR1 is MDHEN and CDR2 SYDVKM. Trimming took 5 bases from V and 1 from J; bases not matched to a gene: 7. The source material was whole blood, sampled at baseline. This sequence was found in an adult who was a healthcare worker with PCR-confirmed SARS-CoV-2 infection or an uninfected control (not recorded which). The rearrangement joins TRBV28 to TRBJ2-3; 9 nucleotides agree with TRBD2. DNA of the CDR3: TGTGCCAGCAGTCCCGGCGGGGGGGCCGGCACAGATACGCAGTATTTT. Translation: CASSPGGGAGTDTQYF.